Sequencing of this T cell receptor beta chain was carried out in a study of T-cell reconstitution after alpha-beta-depleted transplantation in children. Study-wide results and limits: From newly produced T cells came most of the T-cell counts and diversity one year after transplant. Elevated TCRbeta diversity at day 60 was traced, in some patients, to surviving recipient T cells and thymic progenitors.

About this clonotype: Its antigen is still unknown.

Unique molecular identifiers were incorporated during preparation of the TCRbeta library. One entry per CDR3 protein results from TCRdb running MiXCR on the PCR reads. The repertoire holds around 440,000 distinct CDR3 sequences, with roughly a tenth as singletons. The TCR was taken from a child aged 2-15 years with inherited bone marrow failure, due to receive a stem cell transplant. Sequenced material: PBMCs, taken before TCRalphabeta/CD19-depleted stem cell transplant.

In DNA form, the CDR3 reads TGTGCCAGCAGTCCTAGCCTACCCTCCTACGAGCAGTACTTC. The encoded protein is CASSPSLPSYEQYF. This chain links TRBV12-3 or TRBV12-4 with TRBJ2-7; a weak D match, TRBD2 (5 bases). With 5 bases removed from V and 0 bases from J, the gap between germline ends came to 11 bases. This CDR3 is 14 amino acids long.